This passage covers 28 T cell receptor beta chains from one sample sequenced in a study of T cell responses to AZD1222 COVID-19 vaccine. The method was immunoSEQ multiplex PCR; TCRdb's version includes in-frame clones alone and lacks a portion of them. Here the sample spans about 140,000 clones, 80% to 90% being singletons. The sample in question was peripheral blood, obtained on day 0 of AZD1222 vaccination. Source of these receptors: an adult in good health.

The chain links TRBV4-3 to TRBJ1-1; D is unresolved. This CDR3 has 15 residues. Germline CDR1 is LGHNA and CDR2 is YSLEER. V lost 1 base and J lost 0, with 9 bases in between. CDR3 in DNA: TGCGCCAGCAGCCAAGGGGCCCAGATGAACACTGAAGCTTTCTTT. Its translation is CASSQGAQMNTEAFF.

The chain carries TRBV5-4 and TRBJ2-7, with 9 bases that match TRBD2. Germline CDR1 and CDR2: SGHNT and YYREEE (reference sequence). The CDR3 length is 14 residues. The J segment lost 4 bases and the V segment lost 0 bases, leaving 2 bases of the junction unmatched. The CDR3 sequence: CASSLEAGGYEQYF. In DNA form, the CDR3 reads TGTGCCAGCAGCTTGGAGGCGGGGGGGTACGAGCAGTACTTC.

The chain employs TRBV19 and TRBJ2-2, with 8 nucleotides matching TRBD2. The J segment lost 1 base and the V segment lost 5 bases, leaving 6 bases of the junction unmatched. CDR1 and CDR2 from the germline V gene are LNHDA and SQIVND (reference sequence). The CDR3 runs to 16 residues. The CDR3 DNA is TGTGCCAGTAGTGATCGACTAGCGAGGAACACCGGGGAGCTGTTTTTT. Encoded protein: CASSDRLARNTGELFF.

This clone was counted between two and nine times. The genes are TRBV3-1 (or the pseudogene TRBV3-2) and TRBJ1-3; D is perhaps TRBD1 (5 bases). The CDR3 is made up of 16 amino acids. V shed 0 bases and J shed 3 bases, with 12 bases lying between them. CDR1 and CDR2 (germline): LGHDT, YNNKEL (reference sequence). CDR3 DNA sequence: TGTGCCAGCAGCCAAGATTTTAGGGGAAGTGGAAACACCATATATTTT. This translates into CASSQDFRGSGNTIYF.

The gene calls are TRBV11-2 and TRBJ2-7; 9 bases align to TRBD2. The CDR3 totals 18 residues. J was trimmed by 2 bases and V by 1 base; bases with no gene match: 12. The germline V gene encodes CDR1 SGHAT and CDR2 FQNNGV. CDR3 region: CASSLVFSGRTMAYEQYF. CDR3 coding DNA: TGTGCCAGCAGCTTAGTGTTCAGCGGGAGGACGATGGCCTACGAGCAGTACTTC.

The chain combines TRBV24-1 with TRBJ2-1; 14 nucleotides match TRBD2. The CDR3 extends over 18 amino acids. V lost 3 bases to trimming and J lost 12 bases; unmatched junction nucleotides: 15. Germline V lookup: CDR1 KGHDR, CDR2 SFDVKD. The chain's CDR3 is CATSDRARGLAGGPGQFF. The CDR3 DNA is TGTGCCACCAGTGATCGGGCGAGAGGACTAGCGGGAGGCCCAGGGCAGTTCTTC.

The chain couples TRBV18 to TRBJ1-6; D gene unclear. The germline CDR1 and CDR2 sequences are KGHSH and LQKENI. Trimming shortened V by 1 base and J by 8 bases, and 9 bases separated the two germline ends. The CDR3 loop spans 14 amino acids. CDR3 residues: CASSPRPLDSPLHF. CDR3 in DNA: TGTGCCAGCTCACCACGTCCCCTGGATTCACCCCTCCACTTT.

The J gene is TRBJ1-1, the V gene TRBV11-2; no definite D call. V was trimmed by 0 bases and J by 5 bases, leaving 13 bases between them. The V gene's germline CDR1 is SGHAT and CDR2 FQNNGV. This CDR3 comprises 15 residues. As DNA, the CDR3 is TGTGCCAGCAGCTTAGAACGGGCCCCGAGAACTGAAGCTTTCTTT. This translates into CASSLERAPRTEAFF.

The chain uses TRBV25-1 and TRBJ1-1; D gene unclear. The germline gives CDR1 MGHDK, CDR2 SYGVNS. The CDR3 length is 13 residues. Trimming removed 6 bases from V and 0 bases from J, with 8 bases in between. The CDR3 DNA follows: TGTGCCAGCAGGTCCACATTGAACACTGAAGCTTTCTTT. The encoded protein is CASRSTLNTEAFF.

The rearrangement joins TRBV6-1 to TRBJ2-1; 8 bases agree with TRBD2. The CDR3 totals 15 residues. The junction had 3 bases not matched to a gene; V was cut back by 2 bases and J by 3 bases. Germline CDR1 reads MNHNS; CDR2 reads SASEGT. CDR3 region: CASSESAGGYNEQFF. In nucleotides, the CDR3 is TGTGCCAGCAGTGAAAGTGCGGGAGGCTACAATGAGCAGTTCTTC.

The V gene is TRBV6-4, the J gene TRBJ1-3, with 11 nucleotides matching TRBD1. The ends lost 11 bases at V and 6 bases at J; junction bases unmatched: 9. This CDR3 comprises 14 residues. In germline, CDR1 is MRHNA, CDR2 SNTAGT. CDR3 nucleotides: TGTGCCGGGACAGGGGGACCTGCTGAAAACACCATATATTTT. Protein product: CAGTGGPAENTIYF.

This rearrangement joins TRBV6-2 or TRBV6-3 to TRBJ2-7; the match to TRBD2 covers 16 bases. Germline-derived CDR1 and CDR2 are MNHEY and SVGEGT. V lost 2 bases and J lost 7; bases outside the gene matches: 5. CDR3 length: 16 amino acids. CDR3 nucleotides: TGTGCCAGCAGTTACGGGACTAGCGGGAGGGTCCCAGAGCAGTACTTC. It encodes CASSYGTSGRVPEQYF.

This clone appeared a single time. The V and J genes are TRBV3-1 (or the pseudogene TRBV3-2) and TRBJ1-5; 7 positions match TRBD1. Trimming removed 4 bases from V and 9 bases from J; junction bases left unmatched: 6. Germline-derived CDR1 and CDR2 are LGHDT and YNNKEL (reference sequence). The CDR3 has 13 residues. This chain's CDR3 is CASSREQGRPQHF. The CDR3, as DNA: TGTGCCAGCAGCCGAGAACAGGGGAGGCCCCAGCATTTT.

To note about this clone: Germline is not matched at one junction end, which may reflect a read error. This chain links TRBV14 with TRBJ2-4; 9 nucleotides match TRBD1. The CDR3 extends over 13 amino acids. Germline CDR1 is SGHDN and CDR2 is FVKESK. The CDR3 region is CASSQDNRGLPRF. In nucleotides, the CDR3 is TGTGCCAGCAGCCAAGATAACAGGGGGCTTCCCCGCTTT.

The genes are TRBV13 and TRBJ2-2; TRBD1 is a possible D gene (6 bases). There are 15 residues in the CDR3. The ends were cut back, 4 bases at V and 6 bases at J, with 15 bases in the middle. Germline assignment: CDR1 PRHDT and CDR2 FYEKMQ (reference sequence). CDR3 sequence (DNA): TGTGCCAGCAGCTCCAATACAGGGTTGGCCGGGGAGCTGTTTTTT. This encodes CASSSNTGLAGELFF.

The rearrangement uses TRBV2 and TRBJ1-1; TRBD1 agrees at 10 bases. Losses at the gene ends were 7 bases for V and 3 bases for J; bases not matched to a gene: 8. The CDR3 runs 15 residues. Germline V lookup: CDR1 SNHLY, CDR2 FYNNEI. Here the CDR3 DNA reads TGTGCCAGCAACAGACAGGGGGCGGGCGACACTGAAGCTTTCTTT. Its translation: CASNRQGAGDTEAFF.

This clone was detected only a few times. The chain has TRBV4-3 and TRBJ2-7; unclear D gene. The V gene lost 1 base and the J gene lost 4 bases, with 11 bases spanning the gap. CDR3 length: 14 residues. Germline lookup yields CDR1 LGHNA and CDR2 YSLEER. CDR3 sequence: CASSQVPGPYEQYF. CDR3 DNA sequence: TGCGCCAGCAGCCAAGTTCCGGGCCCGTACGAGCAGTACTTC.

This clone came up once. The chain is built from TRBV7-2 and TRBJ1-2; D may be TRBD1 (6 bases). The CDR3 runs 14 residues. Trimming stripped 0 bases from V and 6 bases from J, with 11 bases between. CDR1 SGHTA and CDR2 FQGNSA come from the germline V gene. The CDR3 DNA sequence: TGTGCCAGCAGCTTAGCTTACAGGGCTCATGGCTACACCTTC. Translating gives CASSLAYRAHGYTF.

The V call is TRBV29-1, the J call TRBJ2-1, with 11 bases that match TRBD2. The CDR3 runs to 14 residues. V was pared by 7 bases and J by 7 bases, with 9 bases of the junction left unmatched. Germline-derived CDR1 and CDR2 are SQVTM and ANQGSEA. The CDR3 bases are TGCAGCGCCCTTACGGGACTAGCGGATAATGAGCAGTTCTTC. Translating it yields CSALTGLADNEQFF.

This sequence joins TRBV24-1 and TRBJ2-1; the D gene is possibly TRBD1 (6 bases). This CDR3 region has 15 residues. Trimming stripped 4 bases from V and 7 bases from J, with 16 bases between. The germline V gene encodes CDR1 KGHDR and CDR2 SFDVKD. The CDR3 DNA is TGTGCCACCAGTGACCACGGGTCCCAGGGGAATGAGCAGTTCTTC. Its translation is CATSDHGSQGNEQFF.

V is TRBV7-9 and J is TRBJ2-7; D is undetermined. Trimming cost V 1 base and J 1 base, with 11 bases left between them. This CDR3 has 15 amino acids. Germline assignment: CDR1 SEHNR and CDR2 FQNEAQ (reference sequence). This CDR3 is CASSLEASLSYEQYF. As DNA, the CDR3 is TGTGCCAGCAGCTTAGAGGCCAGCTTATCCTACGAGCAGTACTTC.

This chain uses TRBV2 with TRBJ1-2; a weak D match, TRBD1 (5 bases). This CDR3 has 13 residues. The germline gives CDR1 SNHLY, CDR2 FYNNEI. Trimming took off 4 bases at V and 4 bases at J, with 10 bases between the two ends. The CDR3 reads CASSGRGGYGYTF. The DNA of the CDR3 is TGTGCCAGCAGTGGGAGGGGCGGCTATGGCTACACCTTC. Variable domain in full (rest from reference TRBV2 and TRBJ1-2): EPEVTQTPSHQVTQMGQEVILRCVPISNHLYFYWYRQILGQKVEFLVSFYNNEISEKSEIFDDQFSVERPDGSNFTLKIRSTKLEDSAMYFCASSGRGGYGYTFGSGTRLTVV.

This clone was recorded once. The chain joins TRBV2 to TRBJ2-7; TRBD1 agrees at 7 bases. The V and J ends lost 8 bases and 0 bases, in that order; junction bases with no gene match: 16. The V gene's germline CDR1 is SNHLY and CDR2 FYNNEI. The CDR3 spans 17 residues. The CDR3 sequence is CASLLQDRSLFSYEQYF. CDR3 DNA sequence: TGTGCCAGCCTACTCCAGGACAGGTCCCTTTTCTCCTACGAGCAGTACTTC.

J is TRBJ2-1 and V is TRBV27; TRBD2 might be the D (6 bases). V lost 4 bases and J 4 bases, leaving 17 bases between the germline ends. The CDR3 runs 16 residues. In germline, CDR1 is MNHEY, CDR2 SMNVEV (reference sequence). The CDR3 coding sequence is TGTGCCAGCAGTTCCCTGGTTAGCGGAGGGTACAATGAGCAGTTCTTC. It is translated as CASSSLVSGGYNEQFF.

The CDR3 protein is CASSLSQDRAGGYTF. The CDR3 DNA reads as TGTGCCAGCAGCCTGTCCCAGGACAGGGCGGGTGGCTACACCTTC. The chain uses TRBV7-2 and TRBJ1-2, with 8 bases aligning to TRBD1. Germline V CDR1 and CDR2: SGHTA, FQGNSA. V lost 5 bases and J lost 7; bases outside the gene matches: 12. The CDR3 runs 15 residues.

V and J are TRBV28 and TRBJ2-5, with TRBD1 matching 7 bases. This CDR3 region has 13 residues. Germline V gives CDR1 MDHEN, CDR2 SYDVKM. The junction had 1 base not matched to a gene; V was cut back by 4 bases and J by 2 bases. CDR3 protein: CASSSDRQETQYF. In DNA, the CDR3 is TGTGCCAGCAGTTCGGACAGGCAAGAGACCCAGTACTTC.

The V gene is TRBV4-2, the J gene TRBJ2-3, with D tentatively TRBD2 (5 bases). CDR1 is LGHNA and CDR2 is YNFKEQ in the germline V gene. This CDR3 has 16 residues. V shed 0 bases and J shed 2 bases, with 12 bases lying between them. CDR3 sequence: CASSQDRTAFTDTQYF. The CDR3 coding sequence is TGTGCCAGCAGCCAAGATCGGACTGCTTTCACAGATACGCAGTATTTT.

This sequence joins TRBV7-3 and TRBJ2-5; 9 bases line up with TRBD1. CDR1 and CDR2 (germline): SGHTA, FQGTGA. V dropped 5 bases and J dropped 3; count of bases not matched to a gene: 4. The CDR3 covers 14 residues. CDR3: CASSTRTGEETQYF. Here the CDR3 DNA reads TGTGCCAGCAGCACCCGGACAGGGGAAGAGACCCAGTACTTC.